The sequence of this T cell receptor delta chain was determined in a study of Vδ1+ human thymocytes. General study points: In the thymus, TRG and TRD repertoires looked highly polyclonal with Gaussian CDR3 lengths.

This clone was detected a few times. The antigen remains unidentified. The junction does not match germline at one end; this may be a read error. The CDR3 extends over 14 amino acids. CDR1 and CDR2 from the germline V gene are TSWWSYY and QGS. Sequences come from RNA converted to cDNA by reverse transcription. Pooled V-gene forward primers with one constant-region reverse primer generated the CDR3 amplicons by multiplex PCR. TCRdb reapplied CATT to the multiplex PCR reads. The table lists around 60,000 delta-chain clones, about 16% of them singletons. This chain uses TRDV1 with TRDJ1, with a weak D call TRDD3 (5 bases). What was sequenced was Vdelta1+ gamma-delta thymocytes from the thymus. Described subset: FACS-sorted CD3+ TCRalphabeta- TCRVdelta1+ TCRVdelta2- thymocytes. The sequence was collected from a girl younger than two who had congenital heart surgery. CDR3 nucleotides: TGTGCCCTTGGGGAAGGGGTTAACACCGATAAACTCATCTTT. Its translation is CALGEGVNTDKLIF.